This TCR beta chain was documented in a study of response to subunit inactivated influenza vaccine. Notes on the study in general: The authors suggested that every seasonal influenza vaccination recruits few new T cells.

Concerning this clonotype itself: What it binds is not known.

TCRdb reanalysed the RT-PCR reads using MiXCR and keeps one entry per CDR3 protein. The table has fewer than 250,000 distinct CDR3 sequences, 13% to 15% seen once. With V trimmed by 5 bases and J by 2 bases, 9 bases remained unmatched. The V gene's germline CDR1 is MDHEN and CDR2 SYDVKM. This CDR3 comprises 15 residues. The sequence was obtained from a man aged 45-60 years who received an inactivated influenza vaccine. The sequencing here drew on CD8+ T cells sorted from PBMCs, taken 4 to 6 days after vaccination. This sequence joins TRBV28 and TRBJ2-7; 7 bases are shared with TRBD1. CDR3 loop: CASSTTGQLTYEQYF. The CDR3 coding sequence is TGTGCCAGCAGTACAACGGGACAGCTAACCTACGAGCAGTACTTC.